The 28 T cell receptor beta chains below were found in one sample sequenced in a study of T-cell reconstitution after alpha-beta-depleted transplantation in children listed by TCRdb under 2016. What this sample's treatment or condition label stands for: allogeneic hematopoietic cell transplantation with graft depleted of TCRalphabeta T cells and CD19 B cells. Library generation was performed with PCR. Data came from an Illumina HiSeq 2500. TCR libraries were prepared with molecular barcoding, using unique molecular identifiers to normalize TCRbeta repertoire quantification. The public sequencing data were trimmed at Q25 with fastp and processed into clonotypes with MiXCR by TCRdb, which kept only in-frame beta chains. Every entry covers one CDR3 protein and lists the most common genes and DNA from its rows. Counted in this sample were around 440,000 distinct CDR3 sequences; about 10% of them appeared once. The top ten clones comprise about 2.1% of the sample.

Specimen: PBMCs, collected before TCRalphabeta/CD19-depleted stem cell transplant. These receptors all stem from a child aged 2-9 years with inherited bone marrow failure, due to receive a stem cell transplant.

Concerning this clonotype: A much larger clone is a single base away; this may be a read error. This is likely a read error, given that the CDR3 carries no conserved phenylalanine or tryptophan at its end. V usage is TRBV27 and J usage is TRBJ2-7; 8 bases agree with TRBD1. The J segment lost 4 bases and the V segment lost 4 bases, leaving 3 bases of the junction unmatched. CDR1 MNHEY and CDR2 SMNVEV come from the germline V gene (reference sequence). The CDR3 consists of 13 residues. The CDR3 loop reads CASSSRTGYEQYL. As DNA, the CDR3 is TGTGCCAGCAGTTCAAGGACAGGGTACGAGCAGTACCTC.

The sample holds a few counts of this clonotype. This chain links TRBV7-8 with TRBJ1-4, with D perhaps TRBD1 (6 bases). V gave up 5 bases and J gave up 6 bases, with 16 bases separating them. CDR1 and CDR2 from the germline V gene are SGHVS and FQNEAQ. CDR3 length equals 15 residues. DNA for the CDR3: TGTGCCAGCAGCCAAGTCAGGGGCGCCGATGAAAAACTGTTTTTT. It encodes CASSQVRGADEKLFF.

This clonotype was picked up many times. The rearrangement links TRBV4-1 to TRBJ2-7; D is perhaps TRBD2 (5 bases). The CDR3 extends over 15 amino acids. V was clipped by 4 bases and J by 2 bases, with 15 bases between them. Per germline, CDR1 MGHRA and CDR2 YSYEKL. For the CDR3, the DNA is TGCGCCAGCAGCCCTCCCACTAGATTCCCCTACGAGCAGTACTTC. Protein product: CASSPPTRFPYEQYF.

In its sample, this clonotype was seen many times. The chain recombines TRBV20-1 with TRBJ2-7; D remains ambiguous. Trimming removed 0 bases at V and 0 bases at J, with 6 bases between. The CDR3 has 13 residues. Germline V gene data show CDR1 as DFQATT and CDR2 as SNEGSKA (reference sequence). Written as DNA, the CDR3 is TGCAGTGCTAGAGATATAAGCTCCTACGAGCAGTACTTC. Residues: CSARDISSYEQYF.

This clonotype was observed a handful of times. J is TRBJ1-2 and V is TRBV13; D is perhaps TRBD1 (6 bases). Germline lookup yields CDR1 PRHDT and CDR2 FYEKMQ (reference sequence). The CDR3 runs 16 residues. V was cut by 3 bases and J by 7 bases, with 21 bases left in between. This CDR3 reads CASSFGRGLPRGGYTF. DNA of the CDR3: TGTGCCAGCAGCTTCGGCAGGGGCCTCCCCCGCGGTGGCTACACCTTC.

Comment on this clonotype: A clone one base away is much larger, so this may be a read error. The CDR3 nucleotides are TGTGCCAGCGGTGACAGGTTGGGGAATCAGCCCCAGCATTTT. It specifies CASGDRLGNQPQHF. V and J are TRBV28 and TRBJ1-5, with D perhaps TRBD1 (6 bases). The germline gives CDR1 MDHEN, CDR2 SYDVKM. V was trimmed by 8 bases and J by 4 bases, leaving 15 bases between them. CDR3 length equals 14 residues.

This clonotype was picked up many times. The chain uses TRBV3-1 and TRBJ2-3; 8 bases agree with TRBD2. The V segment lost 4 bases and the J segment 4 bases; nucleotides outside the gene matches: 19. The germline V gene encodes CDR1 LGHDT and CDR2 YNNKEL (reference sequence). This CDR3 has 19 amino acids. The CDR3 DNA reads TGTGCCAGCAGCCGATCGCTGGCCGGGGAGCGGGAGTGGGCAGATACGCAGTATTTT. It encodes CASSRSLAGEREWADTQYF.

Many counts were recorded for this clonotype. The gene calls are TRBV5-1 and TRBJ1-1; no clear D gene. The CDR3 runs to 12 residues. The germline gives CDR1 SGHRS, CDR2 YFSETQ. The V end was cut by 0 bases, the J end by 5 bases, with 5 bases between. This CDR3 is CASSLVGTEAFF. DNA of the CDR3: TGCGCCAGCAGCTTGGTCGGAACTGAAGCTTTCTTT.

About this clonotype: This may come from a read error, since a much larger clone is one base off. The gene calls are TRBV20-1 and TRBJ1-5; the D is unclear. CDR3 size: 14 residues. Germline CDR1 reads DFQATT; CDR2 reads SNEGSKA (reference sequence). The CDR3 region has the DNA TGCAGTGTGAGAGCCGGGAATAGCAATCAGCCCCTGCATTTT. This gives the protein CSVRAGNSNQPLHF.

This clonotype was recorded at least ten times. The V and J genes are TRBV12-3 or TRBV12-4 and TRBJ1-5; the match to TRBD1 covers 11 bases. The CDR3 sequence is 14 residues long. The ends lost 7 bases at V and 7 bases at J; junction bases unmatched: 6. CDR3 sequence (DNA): TGTGCCAGCAATGGACAGGGGGCCGGGCAGCCCCAGCATTTT. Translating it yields CASNGQGAGQPQHF.

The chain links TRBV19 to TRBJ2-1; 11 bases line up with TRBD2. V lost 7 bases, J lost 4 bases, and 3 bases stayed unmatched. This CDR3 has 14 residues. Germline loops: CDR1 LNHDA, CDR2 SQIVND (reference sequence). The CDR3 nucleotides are TGTGCCAGTATGAGGACTAGCGGGTACAATGAGCAGTTCTTC. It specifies CASMRTSGYNEQFF.

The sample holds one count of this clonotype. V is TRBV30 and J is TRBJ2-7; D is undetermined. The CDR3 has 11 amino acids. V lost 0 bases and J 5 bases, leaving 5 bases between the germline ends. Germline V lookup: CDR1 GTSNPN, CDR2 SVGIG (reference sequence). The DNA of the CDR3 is TGTGCCTGGAGTGTCCTTAACGAGCAGTACTTC. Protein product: CAWSVLNEQYF.

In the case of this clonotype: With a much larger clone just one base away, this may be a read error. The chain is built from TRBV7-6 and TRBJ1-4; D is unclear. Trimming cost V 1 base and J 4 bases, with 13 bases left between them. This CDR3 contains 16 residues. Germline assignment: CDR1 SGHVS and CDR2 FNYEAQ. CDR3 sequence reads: CASSLGPGGNNEKLFF. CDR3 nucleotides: TGTGCCAGCAGCTTAGGTCCCGGCGGGAATAATGAAAAACTGTTTTTT.

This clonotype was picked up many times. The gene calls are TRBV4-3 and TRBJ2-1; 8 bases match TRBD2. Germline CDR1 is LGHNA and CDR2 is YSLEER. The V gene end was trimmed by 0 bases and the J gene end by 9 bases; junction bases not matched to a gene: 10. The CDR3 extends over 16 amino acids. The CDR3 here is CASSQEVGRAHGEQFF. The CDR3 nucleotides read TGCGCCAGCAGCCAAGAGGTCGGGAGGGCCCATGGTGAGCAGTTCTTC.

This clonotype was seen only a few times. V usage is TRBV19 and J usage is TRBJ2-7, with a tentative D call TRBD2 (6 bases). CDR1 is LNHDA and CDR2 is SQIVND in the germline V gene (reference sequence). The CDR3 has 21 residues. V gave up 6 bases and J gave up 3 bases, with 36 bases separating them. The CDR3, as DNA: TGTGCCAGTAGACACCGGGCATCACTCGACAATTGGGGACTGGGGATCTACGAGCAGTACTTC. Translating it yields CASRHRASLDNWGLGIYEQYF.

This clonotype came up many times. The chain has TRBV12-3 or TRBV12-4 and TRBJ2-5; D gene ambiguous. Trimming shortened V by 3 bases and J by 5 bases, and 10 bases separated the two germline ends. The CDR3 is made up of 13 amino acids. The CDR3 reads CASSLDPRETQYF. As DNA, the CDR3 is TGTGCCAGCAGTTTGGACCCCAGGGAGACCCAGTACTTC.

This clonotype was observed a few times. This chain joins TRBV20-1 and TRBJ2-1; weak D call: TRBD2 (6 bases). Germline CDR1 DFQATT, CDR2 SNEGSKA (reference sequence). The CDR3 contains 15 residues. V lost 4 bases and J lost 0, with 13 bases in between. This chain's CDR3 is CSANGGGNSYNEQFF. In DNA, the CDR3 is TGCAGTGCTAACGGCGGCGGGAACTCCTACAATGAGCAGTTCTTC.

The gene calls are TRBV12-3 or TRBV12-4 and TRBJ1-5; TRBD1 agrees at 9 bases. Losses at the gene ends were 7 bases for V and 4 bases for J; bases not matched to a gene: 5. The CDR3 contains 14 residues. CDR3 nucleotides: TGTGCCAGCAAGGAAGGACAGGGGAATCAGCCCCAGCATTTT. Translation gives CASKEGQGNQPQHF.

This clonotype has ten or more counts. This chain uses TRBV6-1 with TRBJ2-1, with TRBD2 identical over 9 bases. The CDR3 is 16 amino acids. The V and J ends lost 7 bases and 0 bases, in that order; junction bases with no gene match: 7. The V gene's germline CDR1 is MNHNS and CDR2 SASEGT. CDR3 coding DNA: TGTGCCAGCAAAGGACTAGCGCCGAGCTCCTACAATGAGCAGTTCTTC. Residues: CASKGLAPSSYNEQFF.

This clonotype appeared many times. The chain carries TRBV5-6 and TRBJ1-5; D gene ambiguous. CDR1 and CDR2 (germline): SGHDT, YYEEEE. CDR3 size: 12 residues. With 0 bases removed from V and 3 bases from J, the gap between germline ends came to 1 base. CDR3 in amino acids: CASSLANQPQHF. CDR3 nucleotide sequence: TGTGCCAGCAGCTTGGCCAATCAGCCCCAGCATTTT.

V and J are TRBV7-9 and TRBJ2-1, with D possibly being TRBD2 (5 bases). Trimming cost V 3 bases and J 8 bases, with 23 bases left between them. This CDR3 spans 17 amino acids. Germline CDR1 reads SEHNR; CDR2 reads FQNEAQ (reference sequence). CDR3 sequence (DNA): TGTGCCAGCAGCTTTCGATCTCTTGACTACCCGGTCGATGAGCAGTTCTTC. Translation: CASSFRSLDYPVDEQFF.

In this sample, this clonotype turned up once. For the CDR3, the DNA is TGTGCCTGGAACCCCGGACAGGGGAACCACGAGCAGTACTTC. It encodes CAWNPGQGNHEQYF. The gene calls are TRBV30 and TRBJ2-7, with 9 bases aligning to TRBD1. There are 14 residues in the CDR3. V gave up 4 bases and J gave up 5 bases; unmatched junction bases: 9. Germline V gene data show CDR1 as GTSNPN and CDR2 as SVGIG (reference sequence).

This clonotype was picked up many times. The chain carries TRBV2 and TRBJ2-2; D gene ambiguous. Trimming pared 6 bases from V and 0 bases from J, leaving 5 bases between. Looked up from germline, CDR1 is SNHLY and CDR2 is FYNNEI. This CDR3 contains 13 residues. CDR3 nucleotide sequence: TGTGCCAGCAGGGACGCGAACACCGGGGAGCTGTTTTTT. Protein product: CASRDANTGELFF.

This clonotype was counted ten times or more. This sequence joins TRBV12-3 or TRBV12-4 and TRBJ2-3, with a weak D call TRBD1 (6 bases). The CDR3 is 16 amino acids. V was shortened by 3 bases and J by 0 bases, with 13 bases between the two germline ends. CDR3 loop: CASSFGTTPSTDTQYF. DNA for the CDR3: TGTGCCAGCAGTTTCGGGACAACGCCTAGCACAGATACGCAGTATTTT.

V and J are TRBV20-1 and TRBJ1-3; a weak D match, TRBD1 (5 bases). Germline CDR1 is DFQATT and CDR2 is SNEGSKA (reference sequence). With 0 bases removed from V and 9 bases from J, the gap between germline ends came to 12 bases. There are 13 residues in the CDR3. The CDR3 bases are TGCAGTGCTAGAGACGGGGCCCGGGGCACCATATATTTT. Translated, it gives CSARDGARGTIYF.

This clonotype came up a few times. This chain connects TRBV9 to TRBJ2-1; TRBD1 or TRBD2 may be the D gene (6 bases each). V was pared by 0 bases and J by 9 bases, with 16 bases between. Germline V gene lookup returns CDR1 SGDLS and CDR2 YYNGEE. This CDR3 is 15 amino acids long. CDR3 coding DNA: TGTGCCAGCAGCGTAGGTGGACTCAGGGGAGGTGAGCAGTTCTTC. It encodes CASSVGGLRGGEQFF.

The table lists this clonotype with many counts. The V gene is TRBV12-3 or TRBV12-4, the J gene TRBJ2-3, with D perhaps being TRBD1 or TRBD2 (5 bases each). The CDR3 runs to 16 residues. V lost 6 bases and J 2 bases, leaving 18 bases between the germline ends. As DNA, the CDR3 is TGTGCCAGCAGATTTACGTCTGGGGACCCCACAGATACGCAGTATTTT. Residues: CASRFTSGDPTDTQYF.

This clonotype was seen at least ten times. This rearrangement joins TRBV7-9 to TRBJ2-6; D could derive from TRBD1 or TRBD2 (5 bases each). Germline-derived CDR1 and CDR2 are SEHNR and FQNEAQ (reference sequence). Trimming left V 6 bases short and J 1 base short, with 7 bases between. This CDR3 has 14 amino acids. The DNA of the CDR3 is TGTGCCAGCAGTGGGGGTTCTGGGGCCAACGTCCTGACTTTC. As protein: CASSGGSGANVLTF.